These T cell receptor beta chains were read from a single sample in a study of blood T cell repertoires in COVID-19. Repertoires were generated with immunoSEQ multiplex PCR, while TCRdb's copy carries only in-frame clones and drops some. The sample yields approximately 200,000 clones, around 80% seen once. The sequenced material came from peripheral blood. These receptors were collected from a woman older than 75 with COVID-19, enrolled during active disease. The CDR3 runs from the conserved cysteine through the conserved F or W. Each record gives: CDR3 protein, CDR3 DNA, V gene, J gene, clone size, CDR3 length, D gene. D genes are given only for firm matches. The listing skips clone size in some rows; elsewhere it reads once, few, many or a size class.

CASSEAYEQFF	TGTGCCAGCAGTGAGGCTTATGAGCAGTTCTTC	TRBV2	TRBJ2-1	-	11	-
CSARGQASSYNEQFF	TGCAGCGCCCGGGGACAGGCTAGCTCCTACAATGAGCAGTTCTTC	TRBV29-1	TRBJ2-1	once	15	TRBD1
CASSEVGGWNSPLHF	TGTGCCAGCAGTGAGGTAGGAGGGTGGAATTCACCCCTCCACTTT	TRBV2	TRBJ1-6	-	15	-
CASSIVVGANTGELFF	TGTGCCAGTAGTATAGTTGTGGGAGCAAACACCGGGGAGCTGTTTTTT	TRBV19	TRBJ2-2	-	16	-
CASSLTGTGESPLHF	TGTGCCAGCTCACTCACCGGGACAGGGGAATCACCCCTCCACTTT	TRBV18	TRBJ1-6	-	15	TRBD1
CASSLDRISNYGYTF	TGTGCCAGCAGCCTCGACAGGATATCTAACTATGGCTACACCTTC	TRBV11-2	TRBJ1-2	-	15	-
CASSLGTSGLGAYEQYF	TGTGCCAGCAGCCTGGGGACTAGCGGGTTGGGGGCCTACGAGCAGTACTTC	TRBV7-2	TRBJ2-7	-	17	TRBD2
CASRGQGRGPNTEAFF	TGTGCCAGCAGGGGACAGGGGAGGGGCCCTAACACTGAAGCTTTCTTT	TRBV11-2	TRBJ1-1	-	16	TRBD1
CASSLGGTATGEQYF	TGCGCCAGCAGCTTGGGAGGGACAGCTACGGGCGAGCAGTACTTC	TRBV5-1	TRBJ2-7	-	15	TRBD1
CSVVPGLVTYEQYF	TGCAGCGTTGTTCCGGGACTAGTCACCTACGAGCAGTACTTC	TRBV29-1	TRBJ2-7	-	14	TRBD2
CASSLAVGVEQYF	TGCGCCAGCAGCTTGGCTGTAGGGGTTGAGCAGTACTTC	TRBV5-1	TRBJ2-7	-	13	-
CASRPTGTGELFF	TGTGCCAGCAGGCCGACAGGCACCGGGGAGCTGTTTTTT	TRBV12-3/TRBV12-4	TRBJ2-2	-	13	-
CASSFEGAGETQYF	TGTGCCAGCAGCTTCGAGGGAGCGGGGGAGACCCAGTACTTC	TRBV7-6	TRBJ2-5	-	14	TRBD2
CASSQFAGGFTGELFF	TGCGCCAGCAGTCAATTCGCCGGAGGCTTCACCGGGGAGCTGTTTTTT	TRBV23-1	TRBJ2-2	-	16	-
CASSELAGRAEAFF	TGTGCCAGCAGTGAATTGGCGGGGAGGGCTGAAGCTTTCTTT	TRBV6-1	TRBJ1-1	-	14	-
CASSLARRVRGTGDKVFGPLHF	TGTGCCAGCAGTTTGGCGAGACGTGTTCGAGGGACAGGGGACAAGGTCTTTGGTCCCCTCCACTTT	TRBV28	TRBJ1-6	few	22	TRBD1
CASSSETTGFGSPLHF	TGTGCCAGCAGCTCCGAAACGACAGGGTTTGGTTCACCCCTCCACTTT	TRBV7-2	TRBJ1-6	-	16	TRBD1
CASSIMGNTDTQYF	TGTGCCAGTAGTATTATGGGCAACACAGATACGCAGTATTTT	TRBV19	TRBJ2-3	-	14	-
CASSPSATHYGYTF	TGTGCCAGCAGTCCCAGCGCAACACACTATGGCTACACCTTC	TRBV6-5	TRBJ1-2	-	14	-
CASSSGEDLADTQYF	TGTGCCAGCAGCTCTGGGGAGGACCTCGCAGATACGCAGTATTTT	TRBV7-6	TRBJ2-3	-	15	-
CASRGQGNQPQHF	TGTGCCAGCAGAGGACAGGGCAATCAGCCCCAGCATTTT	TRBV7-9	TRBJ1-5	few	13	TRBD1
CASSQSAGGPGEQFF	TGTGCCAGCAGCCAGTCAGCGGGGGGGCCGGGTGAGCAGTTCTTC	TRBV4-2	TRBJ2-1	-	15	TRBD2
CASSWDNTDTQYF	TGTGCCAGCAGTTGGGACAACACAGATACGCAGTATTTT	TRBV6-5	TRBJ2-3	-	13	-
CASSVVAGLTDTQYF	TGTGCCAGCAGCGTAGTAGCGGGGTTAACAGATACGCAGTATTTT	TRBV9	TRBJ2-3	-	15	TRBD2
CASSYSSWAAQFF	TGTGCCAGCAGTTACTCGAGCTGGGCTGCGCAGTTCTTC	TRBV6-5	TRBJ2-1	-	13	-
CASSYGDRAINSPLHF	TGTGCCAGCAGTTATGGAGACAGAGCCATTAATTCACCCCTCCACTTT	TRBV6-5	TRBJ1-6	-	16	-
CASSPRQAGQPKNIQYF	TGTGCCAGCTCACCTCGACAGGCCGGGCAGCCCAAAAACATTCAGTACTTC	TRBV18	TRBJ2-4	-	17	-
CASSLAQSSSTDTQYF	TGCGCCAGCAGCTTGGCCCAGTCATCTAGCACAGATACGCAGTATTTT	TRBV5-1	TRBJ2-3	-	16	-
CASSLRLFGTGAYEQYF	TGTGCCAGCAGTTTACGGTTGTTTGGGACAGGGGCCTACGAGCAGTACTTC	TRBV27	TRBJ2-7	few	17	TRBD1
CASSRVDRPHEQYF	TGCGCCAGCAGCCGAGTGGACAGGCCCCACGAGCAGTACTTC	TRBV5-1	TRBJ2-7	-	14	TRBD1
CASSRGTGGGTEAFF	TGTGCCAGCAGCCGCGGGACAGGAGGCGGCACTGAAGCTTTCTTT	TRBV7-8	TRBJ1-1	-	15	TRBD1
CASSLAWSGQQYF	TGTGCCAGCAGCTTGGCCTGGTCAGGGCAACAGTACTTC	TRBV5-8	TRBJ2-7	-	13	-
CATSDPGLAARGQETQYF	TGTGCCACCAGTGATCCGGGACTAGCGGCCCGAGGGCAAGAGACCCAGTACTTC	TRBV24-1	TRBJ2-5	-	18	TRBD2
CASSQTGRISGRDGAGELFF	TGTGCCAGCAGCCAAACTGGACGGATTAGCGGGAGAGACGGAGCCGGGGAGCTGTTTTTT	TRBV3-1/TRBV3-2	TRBJ2-2	-	20	TRBD2
CASSPTAYNEQFF	TGTGCCAGCAGTCCGACAGCGTACAATGAGCAGTTCTTC	TRBV2	TRBJ2-1	-	13	-
CAISESLDSYEQYF	TGTGCCATCAGTGAGTCGCTGGACAGCTACGAGCAGTACTTC	TRBV10-3	TRBJ2-7	-	14	-
CASSIGLLHYEQYF	TGTGCCAGCAGCATCGGACTCCTCCACTACGAGCAGTACTTC	TRBV7-2	TRBJ2-7	few	14	-
CSLETFEGAFF	TGCAGCTTGGAGACCTTCGAGGGAGCTTTCTTT	TRBV29-1	TRBJ1-1	-	11	-
CSASGSRSGELFF	TGCAGTGCTAGTGGATCGAGGTCCGGGGAGCTGTTTTTT	TRBV20-1	TRBJ2-2	-	13	-
CASSRQGHQPQHF	TGTGCCAGCAGTCGACAGGGACATCAGCCCCAGCATTTT	TRBV16	TRBJ1-5	few	13	TRBD1
CATSVSAGYTDTQYF	TGTGCCACCTCGGTCTCGGCGGGGTACACAGATACGCAGTATTTT	TRBV24-1	TRBJ2-3	-	15	-
CASSLENSLNSPLHF	TGTGCCAGCAGTTTAGAGAACAGCTTAAATTCACCCCTCCACTTT	TRBV27	TRBJ1-6	-	15	-
CASSLGRGGETQYF	TGTGCCAGCAGCCTCGGGCGGGGGGGAGAGACCCAGTACTTC	TRBV6-2/TRBV6-3	TRBJ2-5	-	14	TRBD2